A selection of T cell receptor beta chains follows, all from one sample in a study of regulatory T cells in long-lasting Graves disease. TCRdb redid the calling of the multiplex PCR reads with MiXCR, one entry per CDR3 protein. The profile shows about 300,000 distinct CDR3 sequences, 15% to 20% of them singletons. The material was peripheral blood mononuclear cells (PBMCs), obtained at new diagnosis, from a patient treated with antithyroid drugs. Receptor source: a female donor with Graves disease. Both conserved end residues are part of each CDR3. The D gene is left open where the match is weak. Where a row states a size, it is once, few, many or the class of an expanded clone; other rows omit it.

J gene	CDR3 length	clone size	D gene	V gene	CDR3 DNA	CDR3 protein
TRBJ2-3	14	many	-	TRBV5-1	TGCGCCAGCAGCGTGGACAGCCGCACAGATACGCAGTATTTT	CASSVDSRTDTQYF
TRBJ1-2	13	many	TRBD1	TRBV20-1	TGCAGTGCTACACGACAGGGTGACTATGGCTACACCTTC	CSATRQGDYGYTF
TRBJ2-1	12	-	-	TRBV29-1	TGCAGCGTTGACGGGGGGCTCGATGAGCAGTTCTTC	CSVDGGLDEQFF
TRBJ1-2	15	many	-	TRBV19	TGTGCCAGTAGTATTAAAGGCAGGGAGAGATATGGCTACACCTTC	CASSIKGRERYGYTF
TRBJ2-1	15	-	-	TRBV11-2	TGTGCCAGCAGCCTCAGGACCGGGGCTTCAATTAGGCAGTTCTTC	CASSLRTGASIRQFF
TRBJ2-7	15	-	-	TRBV6-1	TGTGCCAGCAGAATAGACGGTCCAGGCTCCTACGAGCAGTACTTC	CASRIDGPGSYEQYF
TRBJ2-3	12	few	-	TRBV12-3/TRBV12-4	TGTGCCAGCAGTCCCCCGACAGATGCGCAGTATTTT	CASSPPTDAQYF
TRBJ2-1	14	many	-	TRBV3-1	TGTGCCAGCAGCCAGAGGGGGGCGGACGATGAGCAGTTCTTC	CASSQRGADDEQFF
TRBJ2-7	15	few	-	TRBV24-1	TGTGCCACCAGTGATGGCCGCGACAGTGATTACGAGCAGTACTTC	CATSDGRDSDYEQYF
TRBJ1-5	13	-	-	TRBV19	TGTGCCAGTACAGCGGAGTGGAGGGAGCCCCAGCATTTT	CASTAEWREPQHF
TRBJ2-7	15	few	TRBD1	TRBV19	TGTGCCAGTAGTATAGGAACCCACAGGGGTAGCGAGCAGTACTTC	CASSIGTHRGSEQYF
TRBJ2-2	14	-	-	TRBV7-3	TGTGCCAGCAGCTTATCTGGGGGAGCAGGGGAGCTGTTTTTT	CASSLSGGAGELFF
TRBJ1-1	14	once	-	TRBV2	TGTGCCAGCAGGGACAGCATCATGAACACTGAAGCTTTCTTT	CASRDSIMNTEAFF
TRBJ2-7	14	-	-	TRBV30	TGTGCCTGGAGTGTTTCCTCCCGGGCATCCGAGCAGTACTTC	CAWSVSSRASEQYF
TRBJ2-3	13	few	-	TRBV28	TGTGCCAGCAGTTCCACCGACACAGATACGCAGTATTTT	CASSSTDTDTQYF
TRBJ1-1	11	many	-	TRBV20-1	TGCAGTGCCCAAAACCCCGCTGAAGCTTTCTTT	CSAQNPAEAFF
TRBJ2-7	14	few	-	TRBV6-1	TGTGCCAGCAGTCCCAGGCTAGCCTCCTACGAGCAGTACTTC	CASSPRLASYEQYF
TRBJ2-5	12	many	-	TRBV12-3/TRBV12-4	TGTGCCAGTACTGACAGGTTTGAGACCCAGTACTTC	CASTDRFETQYF
TRBJ1-3	16	many	-	TRBV5-1	TGCGCCAGCAGCTTCCGGCCAGGGAGGAACGGAAACACCATATATTTT	CASSFRPGRNGNTIYF
TRBJ1-5	14	many	-	TRBV11-2	TGTGCCAGCAGCCGAGCGCCGGGGACTGAGCCCCAGCATTTT	CASSRAPGTEPQHF
TRBJ2-7	13	many	-	TRBV11-2	TGTGCCAGCAGCTGGAAACTAGTTGGCGAGCAGTACTTC	CASSWKLVGEQYF
TRBJ2-3	16	many	TRBD2	TRBV28	TGTGCCAGCAGAATAACTAGCGGGAGTGTCGCAGATACGCAGTATTTT	CASRITSGSVADTQYF
TRBJ2-1	13	many	TRBD1	TRBV2	TGTGCCAGCAGACGGACAGGGGACTCTGGGCAGTTCTTC	CASRRTGDSGQFF
TRBJ1-6	14	many	TRBD1	TRBV30	TGTGCCTGGAGTAAGGGGGCGGCATCCAATCCCCTCCACTTT	CAWSKGAASNPLHF
TRBJ2-7	15	-	-	TRBV28	TGTGCCAGCAGTTTGAGGGACTGGAGCTCCTACGAGCAGTACTTC	CASSLRDWSSYEQYF
TRBJ1-2	14	few	TRBD1	TRBV6-1	TGTGCCAGCATCCCAACCAGGGGGCCAGAAGGCTACACCTTC	CASIPTRGPEGYTF
TRBJ2-7	16	-	-	TRBV19	TGTGCCAGTAGCCGTCACGACACGGTGGGGTCCTACGAGCAGCACTTC	CASSRHDTVGSYEQHF
TRBJ1-4	14	many	-	TRBV28	TGTGCCAGCAGTTCGACAGGTCGAAATGAAAAACTGTTTTTT	CASSSTGRNEKLFF
TRBJ1-6	16	few	-	TRBV19	TGTGCCAGTAGTATTAAACGGGTCGGCATTAGTTCACCCCTCCACTTT	CASSIKRVGISSPLHF
TRBJ2-1	15	many	-	TRBV9	TGTGCCAGCAGCGCCGACCTGACCGGCGACAATGAGCAGTTCTTC	CASSADLTGDNEQFF
TRBJ2-5	15	-	-	TRBV20-1	TGTAGTGCTAGAGATCTCAGGCCGAGCAGGGAGACCCAGTACTTC	CSARDLRPSRETQYF
TRBJ1-4	15	many	-	TRBV12-3/TRBV12-4	TGTGCCAGCAGCCCCGGCGTAGGGAGCAATGAAAAACTGTTTTTT	CASSPGVGSNEKLFF
TRBJ2-3	17	many	TRBD2	TRBV7-3	TGTGCCAGCAGCTTAAGAGCGGGAGGGGCTAGCACAGATACGCAGTATTTT	CASSLRAGGASTDTQYF
TRBJ1-3	16	-	-	TRBV20-1	TGCAGTGCTAGAGACCCCACGCAGGGATCTGGAAACACCATATATTTT	CSARDPTQGSGNTIYF
TRBJ2-6	17	many	-	TRBV28	TGTGCCAGCAGTTTTCAGCCCACCCTTCCTGGGGCCAACGTCCTGACTTTC	CASSFQPTLPGANVLTF
TRBJ2-1	15	-	TRBD2	TRBV7-9	TGTGCCAGCAGCGTAACTAGCGGGACCGACAATGAGCAGTTCTTC	CASSVTSGTDNEQFF
TRBJ1-3	14	many	-	TRBV9	TGTGCCAGCAGCGTGCGGGGATCGTGGAACACCATATATTTT	CASSVRGSWNTIYF
TRBJ2-3	16	many	TRBD2	TRBV11-1	TGTGCCAGCAGCACTCCAGGCGGGAGAGGCACAGATACGCAGTATTTT	CASSTPGGRGTDTQYF
TRBJ2-7	15	-	TRBD1	TRBV7-6	TGTGCCAGCAGCTTAGCGGGGGGACAGGCGTACGAGCAGTACTTC	CASSLAGGQAYEQYF
TRBJ2-7	15	-	TRBD2	TRBV3-1	TGTGCCAGCACCACACTAGCGGGAGGTACCTACGAGCAGTACTTC	CASTTLAGGTYEQYF
TRBJ1-5	13	many	-	TRBV18	TGTGCCAGTCGCGTTGGGAGCAATCAGCCCCAGCATTTT	CASRVGSNQPQHF
TRBJ2-1	19	-	TRBD1	TRBV4-1	TGCGCCAGCAGCCAAGCCCACCCGGCGACAGGGGTCGCCTACAATGAGCAGTTCTTC	CASSQAHPATGVAYNEQFF